These 10 T cell receptor beta chains originate from one sample sequenced in a study of human T cells and chemical hapten exposure. MiXCR, applied by TCRdb to the RACE reads, yields one record per CDR3 protein. The sample has about 110,000 distinct CDR3 sequences; 9.5% to 11% are singletons. Time point described: patch test 1, 2 weeks after DPC sensitization. Noted treatment: therapeutic diphenylcyclopropenone sensitization with weekly scalp DPC. The sequencing used whole blood, collected in connection with sensitization to the hapten diphenylcyclopropenone (DPC). The receptors shown here come from a woman in her forties with alopecia areata. Some clones in this sample may be carry-over from other donors' samples.

The chain carries TRBV10-3 and TRBJ1-1; 7 bases align to TRBD1. The CDR3 is 14 residues long. Germline assignment: CDR1 ENHRY and CDR2 SYGVKD. Trimming cost V 0 bases and J 6 bases; bases outside gene matches: 4. CDR3 DNA sequence: TGTGCCATCAGTGAGTCGATGGACAGGTCTGAAGCTTTCTTT. Translation gives CAISESMDRSEAFF.

There are many counts of this clonotype. This chain uses TRBV6-2 or TRBV6-3 with TRBJ2-1; 7 bases are a match to TRBD1. The CDR3 has 15 residues. CDR1 is MNHEY and CDR2 is SVGEGT in the germline V gene. Trimming cost V 0 bases and J 5 bases; bases outside gene matches: 4. This CDR3 reads CASSYSTGTNNEQFF. CDR3 nucleotides: TGTGCCAGCAGTTACTCGACAGGGACCAACAATGAGCAGTTCTTC.

This clonotype appeared many times. The chain is built from TRBV19 and TRBJ2-2; D remains unclear. Trimming left V 1 base short and J 2 bases short, with 8 bases between. Germline loops: CDR1 LNHDA, CDR2 SQIVND (reference sequence). This CDR3 contains 15 residues. The CDR3, as DNA: TGTGCCAGTAGTATAGTGCCCCTAAACACCGGGGAGCTGTTTTTT. It specifies CASSIVPLNTGELFF. The full variable domain, its missing parts supplied by reference TRBV19 and TRBJ2-2, is DGGITQSPKYLFRKEGQNVTLSCEQNLNHDAMYWYRQDPGQGLRLIYYSQIVNDFQKGDIAEGYSVSREKKESFPLTVTSAQKNPTAFYLCASSIVPLNTGELFFGEGSRLTVL.

This clonotype was seen more than once but under ten times. This chain uses TRBV14 with TRBJ2-7; D is possibly TRBD1 or TRBD2 (6 bases each). The V and J ends lost 4 bases and 5 bases respectively, with 9 bases between them. CDR3 length: 12 residues. CDR1 and CDR2 from the germline V gene are SGHDN and FVKESK. The CDR3 DNA reads as TGTGCCAGCAGCCGAGGGGGGAACGAGCAGTACTTC. This codes for CASSRGGNEQYF.

In DNA, the CDR3 is TGTGCCAGCAGTTTCCTTGCAGGGCCCGAGACCCAGTACTTC. It is translated as CASSFLAGPETQYF. J is TRBJ2-5 and V is TRBV12-3 or TRBV12-4; weak D call: TRBD1 (5 bases). The length of the CDR3 is 14 residues. V was cut by 3 bases and J by 5 bases, with 13 bases left in between.

The gene calls are TRBV7-2 and TRBJ2-5; 8 nucleotides agree with TRBD1. Germline trimming cut 5 bases from V and 2 bases from J; bases unmatched to any gene: 10. Germline loops: CDR1 SGHTA, CDR2 FQGNSA. The CDR3 sequence is 16 residues long. The CDR3 nucleotides are TGTGCCAGCAGCCGACAGGGGATACTGTCACAAGAGACCCAGTACTTC. Translation gives CASSRQGILSQETQYF. Drawing the rest from reference TRBV7-2 and TRBJ2-5, the complete variable domain is GAGVSQSPSNKVTEKGKDVELRCDPISGHTALYWYRQSLGQGLEFLIYFQGNSAPDKSGLPSDRFSAERTGGSVSTLTIQRTQQEDSAVYLCASSRQGILSQETQYFGPGTRLLVL.

The chain links TRBV4-2 to TRBJ2-3, with D possibly being TRBD2 (6 bases). CDR3 length: 16 amino acids. V lost 0 bases and J lost 1, with 11 bases in between. CDR1 is LGHNA and CDR2 is YNFKEQ in the germline V gene. The CDR3 spells CASSQDRASGTDTQYF. DNA for the CDR3: TGTGCCAGCAGCCAAGATAGGGCTAGCGGCACAGATACGCAGTATTTT.

This clonotype has a count of ten or more. This sequence joins TRBV9 and TRBJ1-2; D is unresolved. V was cut by 1 base and J by 0 bases, with 4 bases left in between. The length of the CDR3 is 13 residues. Germline V gene lookup returns CDR1 SGDLS and CDR2 YYNGEE. In DNA form, the CDR3 reads TGTGCCAGCAGCGTATCAGCTAACTATGGCTACACCTTC. Residues: CASSVSANYGYTF.

This clonotype appeared many times. The chain recombines TRBV5-1 with TRBJ2-2; D not resolved. CDR3 length: 13 amino acids. The germline V gene encodes CDR1 SGHRS and CDR2 YFSETQ. V was clipped by 1 base and J by 3 bases, with 4 bases between them. CDR3 sequence reads: CASSLRYTGELFF. In DNA, the CDR3 is TGCGCCAGCAGCTTGCGCTACACCGGGGAGCTGTTTTTT.

This clonotype was seen a few times. This rearrangement joins TRBV25-1 to TRBJ2-5; 14 bases map to TRBD2. CDR1 MGHDK and CDR2 SYGVNS come from the germline V gene. V was pared by 4 bases and J by 5 bases, with 12 bases of the junction left unmatched. This CDR3 has 18 residues. The CDR3 here is CASSAVPGLAGDGETQYF. The DNA for the CDR3 is TGTGCCAGCAGTGCCGTCCCGGGACTAGCGGGAGATGGGGAGACCCAGTACTTC.